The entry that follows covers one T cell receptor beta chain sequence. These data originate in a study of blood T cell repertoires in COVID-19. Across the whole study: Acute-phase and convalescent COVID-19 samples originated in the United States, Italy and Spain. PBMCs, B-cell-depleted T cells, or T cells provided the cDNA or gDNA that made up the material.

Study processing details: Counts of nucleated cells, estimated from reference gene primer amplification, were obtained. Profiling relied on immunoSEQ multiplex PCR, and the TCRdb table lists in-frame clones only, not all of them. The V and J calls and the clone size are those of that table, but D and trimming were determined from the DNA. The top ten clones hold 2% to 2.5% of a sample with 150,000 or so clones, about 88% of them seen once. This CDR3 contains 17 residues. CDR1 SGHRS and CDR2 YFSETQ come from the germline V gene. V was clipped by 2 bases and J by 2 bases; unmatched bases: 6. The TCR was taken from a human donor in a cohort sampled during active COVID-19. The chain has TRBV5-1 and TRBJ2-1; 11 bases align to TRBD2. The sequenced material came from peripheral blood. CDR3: CASSLAGTSGTYNEQFF. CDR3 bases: TGCGCCAGCAGCTTAGCCGGGACTAGCGGAACCTACAATGAGCAGTTCTTC.